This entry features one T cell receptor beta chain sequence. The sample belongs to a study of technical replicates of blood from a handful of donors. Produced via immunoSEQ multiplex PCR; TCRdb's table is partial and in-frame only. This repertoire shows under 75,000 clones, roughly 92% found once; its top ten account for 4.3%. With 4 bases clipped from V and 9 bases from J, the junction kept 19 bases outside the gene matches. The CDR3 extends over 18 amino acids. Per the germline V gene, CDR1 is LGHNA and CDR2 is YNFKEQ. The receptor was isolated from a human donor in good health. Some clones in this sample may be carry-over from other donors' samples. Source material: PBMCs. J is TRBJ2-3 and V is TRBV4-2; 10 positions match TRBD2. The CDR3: CASSPQRQSSGGIETQYF. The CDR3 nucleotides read TGTGCCAGCAGCCCCCAAAGACAGTCTAGCGGGGGTATTGAAACGCAGTATTTT.